These 12 T cell receptor beta chains came from one sample sequenced in a study of T cells in Graves' hyperthyroidism and ophthalmopathy. Using RNA transcripts as the source, TCR beta CDR3 regions were amplified. Carried out on the TCR CDR3, a first-round RT-PCR used the HTBI primer set. TCRdb ran MiXCR on the multiplex PCR reads and lists one entry per CDR3 protein. The top ten hold 45% to 50% of the sample, which has some 490,000 distinct CDR3 sequences, less than 25% seen once. The material sequenced was blood. These receptors were obtained from a woman between 65 and 79 years old with Graves' ophthalmopathy.

This clonotype was picked up many times. The rearrangement uses TRBV7-2 and TRBJ2-7; no reliable D call. The CDR3 length is 13 residues. V was clipped by 2 bases and J by 2 bases, with 7 bases between them. Per the germline V gene, CDR1 is SGHTA and CDR2 is FQGNSA. CDR3 in amino acids: CASSLRMTYEQYF. The CDR3 coding sequence is TGTGCCAGCAGCTTACGGATGACCTACGAGCAGTACTTC.

This clonotype was detected ten times or more. The CDR3 loop reads CSGKPGGINSPLHF. The DNA of the CDR3 is TGCAGTGGAAAACCCGGGGGCATCAATTCACCCCTCCACTTT. The V call is TRBV20-1, the J call TRBJ1-6; a weak D match, TRBD1 (6 bases). This CDR3 is 14 amino acids long. Trimming shortened V by 7 bases and J by 7 bases, and 17 bases separated the two germline ends. From germline, CDR1 is DFQATT and CDR2 SNEGSKA (reference sequence).

Concerning this clonotype: A clone one base away is much larger, so this may be a read error. The chain recombines TRBV12-3 or TRBV12-4 with TRBJ2-7; 8 nucleotides agree with TRBD2. This CDR3 contains 17 residues. V trimming: 3 bases; J trimming: 2 bases; junction bases outside the gene matches: 12. In DNA form, the CDR3 reads TGTGCCAGCAGTTTTGGGATTGGGCTAGCGGGTCCCTACGAGCAGTACTTC. Protein: CASSFGIGLAGPYEQYF.

J is TRBJ1-2 and V is TRBV7-2; TRBD1 matches 10 bases. The ends lost 6 bases at V and 1 base at J; junction bases unmatched: 11. The CDR3 length is 17 residues. Germline V gene lookup returns CDR1 SGHTA and CDR2 FQGNSA. The CDR3 DNA is TGTGCCAGCAGTTTCCTTAGTGACAGGGGGCTTAACTATGGCTACACCTTC. Residues: CASSFLSDRGLNYGYTF.

This clonotype was observed a handful of times. The genes are TRBV14 and TRBJ2-7; maybe TRBD2 (5 bases). This CDR3 comprises 14 residues. Germline V CDR1 and CDR2: SGHDN, FVKESK. V was trimmed by 4 bases and J by 5 bases, leaving 15 bases between them. CDR3 protein: CASSRLEVSDEQYF. CDR3 in DNA: TGTGCCAGCAGCCGCCTGGAGGTGTCAGACGAGCAGTACTTC.

In its sample, this clonotype was seen once. V is TRBV19 and J is TRBJ1-1, with D possibly being TRBD1 (6 bases). V shed 7 bases and J shed 4 bases, with 13 bases lying between them. From germline, CDR1 is LNHDA and CDR2 SQIVND (reference sequence). CDR3 size: 13 residues. Here the CDR3 DNA reads TGTGCCAGTACCAGGGGTTTGTCCACTGAAGCTTTCTTT. Translation: CASTRGLSTEAFF.

This clonotype showed up many times. The chain employs TRBV11-3 and TRBJ1-6; the D is unclear. This CDR3 has 13 amino acids. V was pared by 4 bases and J by 5 bases, with 6 bases between. CDR1 is SGHNT and CDR2 is YENEEA in the germline V gene. The CDR3 is CASSYKDNSPLHF. DNA of the CDR3: TGTGCCAGCAGCTACAAGGATAATTCACCCCTCCACTTT. Drawing the rest from reference TRBV11-3 and TRBJ1-6, the complete variable domain is EAGVVQSPRYKIIEKKQPVAFWCNPISGHNTLYWYLQNLGQGPELLIRYENEEAVDDSQLPKDRFSAERLKGVDSTLKIQPAELGDSAVYLCASSYKDNSPLHFGNGTRLTVT.

The chain joins TRBV5-6 to TRBJ1-1; no firm D call. Trimming took off 0 bases at V and 5 bases at J, with 11 bases between the two ends. The CDR3 is 14 amino acids. The germline CDR1 and CDR2 sequences are SGHDT and YYEEEE. DNA of the CDR3: TGTGCCAGCAGCTTGGGTCAGAGGAGGACTGAAGCTTTCTTT. This codes for CASSLGQRRTEAFF.

This clonotype was detected ten times or more. This chain connects TRBV20-1 to TRBJ2-1, with 11 bases aligning to TRBD2. With 5 bases clipped from V and 2 bases from J, the junction kept 2 bases outside the gene matches. The CDR3 sequence is 14 residues long. CDR1 is DFQATT, CDR2 SNEGSKA, per germline (reference sequence). The CDR3 is CSAYSGRAYNEQFF. For the CDR3, the DNA is TGCAGTGCTTATAGCGGGAGGGCCTACAATGAGCAGTTCTTC.

The CDR3 DNA sequence: TGTGCCAGCAGTTTATGGGTCGGCACAGATACGCAGTATTTT. It encodes CASSLWVGTDTQYF. V usage is TRBV27 and J usage is TRBJ2-3; D gene ambiguous. Looked up from germline, CDR1 is MNHEY and CDR2 is SMNVEV (reference sequence). Trimming took 1 base from V and 1 from J, leaving 6 bases between them. This CDR3 region has 14 residues.

A few counts support this clonotype. V and J are TRBV28 and TRBJ2-7; TRBD2 aligns across 7 bases. Germline trimming cut 5 bases from V and 5 bases from J; bases unmatched to any gene: 12. This CDR3 region has 15 residues. Germline loops: CDR1 MDHEN, CDR2 SYDVKM. CDR3 in DNA: TGTGCCAGCAGTGGGCCCAGTGGGAGGGTCCACGAGCAGTACTTC. It codes for CASSGPSGRVHEQYF.

V gene TRBV20-1 combines with J gene TRBJ2-3; possibly TRBD2 for D (6 bases). The CDR3 has 12 residues. Trimming stripped 3 bases from V and 11 bases from J, with 15 bases between. From germline, CDR1 is DFQATT and CDR2 SNEGSKA (reference sequence). This chain's CDR3 is CSASPFGRRQYF. CDR3 in DNA: TGCAGTGCTAGCCCTTTTGGGAGGCGGCAGTATTTT.